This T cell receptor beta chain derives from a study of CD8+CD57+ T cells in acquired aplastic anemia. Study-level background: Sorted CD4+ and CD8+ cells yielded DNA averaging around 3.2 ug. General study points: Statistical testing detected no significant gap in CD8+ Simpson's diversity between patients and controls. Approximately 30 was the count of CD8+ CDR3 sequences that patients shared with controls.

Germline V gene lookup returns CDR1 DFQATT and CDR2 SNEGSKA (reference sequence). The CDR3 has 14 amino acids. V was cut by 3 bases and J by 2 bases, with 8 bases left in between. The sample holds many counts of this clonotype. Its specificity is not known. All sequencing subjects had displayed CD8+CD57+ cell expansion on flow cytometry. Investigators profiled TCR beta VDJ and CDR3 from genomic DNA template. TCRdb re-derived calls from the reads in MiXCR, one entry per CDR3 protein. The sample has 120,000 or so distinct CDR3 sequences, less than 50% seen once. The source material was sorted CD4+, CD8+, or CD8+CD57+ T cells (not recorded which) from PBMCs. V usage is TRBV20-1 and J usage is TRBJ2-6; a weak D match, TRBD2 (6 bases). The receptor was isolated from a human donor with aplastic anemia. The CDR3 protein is CSASRGAGANVLTF. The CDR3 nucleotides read TGCAGTGCTAGTCGCGGGGCTGGGGCCAACGTCCTGACTTTC.